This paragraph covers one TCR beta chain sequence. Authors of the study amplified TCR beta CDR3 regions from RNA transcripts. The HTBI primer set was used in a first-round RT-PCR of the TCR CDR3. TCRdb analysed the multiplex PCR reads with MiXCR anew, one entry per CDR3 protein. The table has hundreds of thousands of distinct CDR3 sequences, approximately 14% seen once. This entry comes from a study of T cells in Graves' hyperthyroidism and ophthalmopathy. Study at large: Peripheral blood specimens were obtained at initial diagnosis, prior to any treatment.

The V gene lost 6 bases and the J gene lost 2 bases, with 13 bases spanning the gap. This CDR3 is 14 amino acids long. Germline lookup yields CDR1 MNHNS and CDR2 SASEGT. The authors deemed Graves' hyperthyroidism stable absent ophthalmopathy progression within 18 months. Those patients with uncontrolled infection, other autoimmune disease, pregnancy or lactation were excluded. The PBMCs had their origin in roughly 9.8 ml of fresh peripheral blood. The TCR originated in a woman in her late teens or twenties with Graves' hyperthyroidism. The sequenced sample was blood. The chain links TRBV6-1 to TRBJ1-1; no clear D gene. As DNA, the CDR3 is TGTGCCAGCAGCCGGCAAAGCCCTAACACTGAAGCTTTCTTT. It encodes CASSRQSPNTEAFF.